These 27 T cell receptor beta chains were sequenced from one sample in a study of T-cell memory formation after mild COVID-19. TCRdb reprocessed the 5' RACE reads via MiXCR and lists one record per CDR3 protein. The sample yields some 320,000 distinct CDR3 sequences, approximately 14% seen once. The material sequenced was PBMCs or a T cell subset sorted from them (not recorded which). The receptors shown here come from a man between 18 and 29 years old who had mild COVID-19 (a few samples of this study predate the infection). Cell type and time point are not known.

This chain links TRBV5-5 with TRBJ1-5, with D hard to call. This CDR3 has 15 residues. Deletions cut 2 bases from V and 2 bases from J, with 11 bases between. Per the germline V gene, CDR1 is SGHKS and CDR2 is YYEKEE (reference sequence). The CDR3 region is CASSFNGQGNQPQHF. The CDR3 DNA sequence: TGTGCCAGCAGCTTCAACGGGCAGGGCAATCAGCCCCAGCATTTT. Supplemented by reference TRBV5-5 and TRBJ1-5, the full variable domain reads DAGVTQSPTHLIKTRGQQVTLRCSPISGHKSVSWYQQVLGQGPQFIFQYYEKEERGRGNFPDRFSARQFPNYSSELNVNALLLGDSALYLCASSFNGQGNQPQHFGDGTRLSIL.

Ten or more counts support this clonotype. As DNA, the CDR3 is TGTGCCAGCAGCTTGATTGGGGTGGTCGTCTCCTACAATGAGCAGTTCTTC. Translated, it gives CASSLIGVVVSYNEQFF. The chain couples TRBV7-2 to TRBJ2-1, with no clear D. Germline V gene data show CDR1 as SGHTA and CDR2 as FQGNSA. V lost 3 bases and J lost 0, with 15 bases in between. The length of the CDR3 is 17 residues.

V gene TRBV18 combines with J gene TRBJ1-6; maybe TRBD1 (5 bases). The germline gives CDR1 KGHSH, CDR2 LQKENI. V lost 4 bases to trimming and J lost 5 bases, with 15 bases between them. There are 16 residues in the CDR3. CDR3 residues: CASSQGPTKNNSPLHF. The CDR3, as DNA: TGTGCCAGCTCACAGGGACCCACTAAGAATAATTCACCCCTCCACTTT.

V gene TRBV7-6 combines with J gene TRBJ2-2, with D possibly matching TRBD2 (5 bases). Germline CDR1 reads SGHVS; CDR2 reads FNYEAQ. Trimming took 4 bases from V and 3 from J, leaving 18 bases between them. The CDR3 runs to 17 residues. The DNA for the CDR3 is TGTGCCAGCAGCTCCCCACCGGGGTTTTTCGACACCGGGGAGCTGTTTTTT. Protein sequence: CASSSPPGFFDTGELFF.

This clonotype was found many times. The chain employs TRBV6-5 and TRBJ1-2; possible D gene TRBD1, 5 bases. This CDR3 has 14 amino acids. V was pared by 3 bases and J by 3 bases, with 11 bases between. CDR1 and CDR2 from the germline V gene are MNHEY and SVGAGI. The CDR3 DNA follows: TGTGCCAGCAGTTATCGGCAGGGTGACTATGGCTACACCTTC. As protein: CASSYRQGDYGYTF.

The chain uses TRBV20-1 and TRBJ1-6, with no clear D. The germline V and J ends were trimmed by 3 bases and 8 bases, with 17 bases remaining between them. There are 15 residues in the CDR3. Germline V gene data show CDR1 as DFQATT and CDR2 as SNEGSKA (reference sequence). For the CDR3, the DNA is TGCAGTGCTAGCTCCCCGAGGAGTAGTGATTCACCCCTCCACTTT. Encoded protein: CSASSPRSSDSPLHF.

The CDR3 coding sequence is TGCGCCAGCAGCCCCTGGTCAGGGCAGCGGGAAAAATACGAGCAGTACTTC. It yields the protein CASSPWSGQREKYEQYF. The V call is TRBV4-1, the J call TRBJ2-7; 7 nucleotides line up with TRBD2. The CDR3 consists of 17 residues. V lost 4 bases to trimming and J lost 4 bases; unmatched junction nucleotides: 16. Germline V gives CDR1 MGHRA, CDR2 YSYEKL.

The rearrangement uses TRBV4-1 and TRBJ1-5; D is unclear. This CDR3 has 13 residues. The V end was cut by 1 base, the J end by 7 bases, with 8 bases between. The germline gives CDR1 MGHRA, CDR2 YSYEKL. The CDR3 nucleotides are TGCGCCAGCAGCCAAGGATTGAGACAGCCCCAGCATTTT. It translates to CASSQGLRQPQHF.

The CDR3 is CASSPHGGAYEQYF. The CDR3 nucleotides read TGTGCCAGCAGCCCCCACGGGGGGGCCTACGAGCAGTACTTC. J is TRBJ2-7 and V is TRBV7-8; the match to TRBD2 covers 8 bases. Germline-derived CDR1 and CDR2 are SGHVS and FQNEAQ. The V gene end was trimmed by 5 bases and the J gene end by 2 bases; junction bases not matched to a gene: 5. This CDR3 has 14 residues.

This clonotype was detected a few times. The chain is built from TRBV7-9 and TRBJ2-7; D uncertain. CDR3 length: 13 amino acids. Trimming took off 2 bases at V and 0 bases at J, with 5 bases between the two ends. Germline CDR1 SEHNR, CDR2 FQNEAQ (reference sequence). The CDR3 reads CASSLQSSYEQYV. Written as DNA, the CDR3 is TGTGCCAGCAGCTTACAGAGCTCCTACGAGCAGTACGTC.

This clonotype was observed a handful of times. J is TRBJ1-1 and V is TRBV5-4; no definite D call. This CDR3 spans 12 amino acids. From germline, CDR1 is SGHNT and CDR2 YYREEE (reference sequence). V gave up 5 bases and J gave up 11 bases, with 16 bases separating them. The CDR3 coding sequence is TGTGCCAGCAGTTGGGATCAGGTTGAGGCTTTCTTT. It yields the protein CASSWDQVEAFF.

The chain joins TRBV18 to TRBJ1-2, with 7 bases fitting TRBD1. Germline CDR1 and CDR2: KGHSH and LQKENI. V lost 3 bases to trimming and J lost 5 bases; unmatched junction nucleotides: 9. The CDR3 sequence is 15 residues long. CDR3 region: CASSPSRQGRYGYTF. The CDR3 bases are TGTGCCAGCTCACCCTCCCGACAGGGACGTTATGGCTACACCTTC.

This rearrangement joins TRBV7-2 to TRBJ2-1; 7 nucleotides line up with TRBD2. CDR3 size: 14 residues. The ends lost 6 bases at V and 9 bases at J; junction bases unmatched: 11. CDR1 and CDR2 from the germline V gene are SGHTA and FQGNSA. In DNA, the CDR3 is TGTGCCAGCAGAGATGTAACTAGCGTCGGTGAGCAGTTCTTC. This sequence encodes CASRDVTSVGEQFF. The variable domain in full, completed from reference TRBV7-2 and TRBJ2-1, reads GAGVSQSPSNKVTEKGKDVELRCDPISGHTALYWYRQSLGQGLEFLIYFQGNSAPDKSGLPSDRFSAERTGGSVSTLTIQRTQQEDSAVYLCASRDVTSVGEQFFGPGTRLTVL.

This clonotype has a handful of counts. The V and J genes are TRBV6-6 and TRBJ2-2; D remains unclear. V was cut by 0 bases and J by 3 bases, with 8 bases left in between. This CDR3 region has 15 residues. Germline CDR1 and CDR2: MNHNY and SVGAGI (reference sequence). Here the CDR3 DNA reads TGTGCCAGCAGTTACTCTCGACGAGACACCGGGGAGCTGTTTTTT. This translates into CASSYSRRDTGELFF.

This chain connects TRBV4-3 to TRBJ2-4; possible D gene TRBD1, 5 bases. From germline, CDR1 is LGHNA and CDR2 YSLEER. The CDR3 totals 15 residues. The V end was cut by 0 bases, the J end by 8 bases, with 14 bases between. Here the CDR3 DNA reads TGCGCCAGCAGCCAAGATAGGGGCCCCGAAGACATTCAGTACTTC. Translated: CASSQDRGPEDIQYF.

This clonotype was observed a handful of times. The V gene is TRBV6-2 or TRBV6-3, the J gene TRBJ2-4, with D maybe TRBD2 (6 bases). Germline loops: CDR1 MNHEY, CDR2 SVGEGT. Trimming stripped 2 bases from V and 5 bases from J, with 16 bases between. This CDR3 has 16 residues. CDR3 loop: CASSYPRVGTENIQYF. The CDR3 DNA reads TGTGCCAGCAGTTACCCCCGAGTGGGGACTGAAAACATTCAGTACTTC.

A few counts support this clonotype. The V gene is TRBV7-9, the J gene TRBJ2-2; no firm D call. The CDR3 runs 13 residues. The V and J ends lost 5 bases and 7 bases respectively, with 11 bases between them. Germline loops: CDR1 SEHNR, CDR2 FQNEAQ (reference sequence). CDR3 protein: CASSPIHIGELFF. CDR3 nucleotide sequence: TGTGCCAGCAGCCCCATTCACATCGGGGAGCTGTTTTTT.

This clonotype qualifies as medium-sized. The chain combines TRBV6-5 with TRBJ1-1, with D unclear. The V and J ends lost 1 base and 4 bases respectively, with 13 bases between them. The V gene's germline CDR1 is MNHEY and CDR2 SVGAGI. The CDR3 consists of 15 residues. The CDR3, as DNA: TGTGCCAGCAGTTACTACCCCGGTCGGGGCACTGAAGCTTTCTTT. Translated: CASSYYPGRGTEAFF.

The chain links TRBV7-9 to TRBJ1-5; no clear D. Deletions cut 5 bases from V and 10 bases from J, with 18 bases between. The CDR3 runs to 14 residues. Germline CDR1 and CDR2: SEHNR and FQNEAQ (reference sequence). The CDR3 region is CASSLGLALSPQHF. The CDR3 DNA sequence: TGTGCCAGCAGCCTAGGACTAGCCCTTTCTCCCCAGCATTTT.

Regarding this clonotype: The junction shows a germline mismatch at one end, possibly a read error. The V gene is TRBV7-9, the J gene TRBJ1-1; D is unclear. Germline V CDR1 and CDR2: SEHNR, FQNEAQ (reference sequence). The length of the CDR3 is 15 residues. CDR3 residues: CASRLAQGPNTEAFF. CDR3 DNA: TGTGCCAGCAGATTAGCGCAAGGTCCGAACACTGAAGCTTTCTTT.

This clonotype was seen more than once but under ten times. The chain recombines TRBV7-2 with TRBJ2-7; 9 bases line up with TRBD1. Germline V CDR1 and CDR2: SGHTA, FQGNSA. The CDR3 is 15 amino acids. V lost 4 bases to trimming and J lost 3 bases; unmatched junction nucleotides: 7. The CDR3 DNA is TGTGCCAGCAGCTCCCGGGACAGGGTGAACTACGAGCAGTACTTC. This translates into CASSSRDRVNYEQYF.

This clonotype was observed at least ten times. V is TRBV7-2 and J is TRBJ2-7, with a possible D match to TRBD1 (7 bases). V was cut by 4 bases and J by 3 bases, with 10 bases left in between. The CDR3 extends over 13 amino acids. Per the germline V gene, CDR1 is SGHTA and CDR2 is FQGNSA. This chain's CDR3 is CASSSGGLYEQYF. CDR3 in DNA: TGTGCCAGCAGCTCAGGGGGGCTCTACGAGCAGTACTTC.

This clonotype was picked up many times. The chain carries TRBV12-3 or TRBV12-4 and TRBJ1-2; D may be TRBD1 (5 bases). V dropped 1 base and J dropped 5 bases, with 14 bases sitting between them. There are 15 residues in the CDR3. The CDR3 DNA reads TGTGCCAGCAGTTTAGAAGGGGTTCCGACTTATGGCTACACCTTC. As protein: CASSLEGVPTYGYTF.

This clonotype has ten or more counts. CDR3 protein: CASSFYGGADTQYF. The CDR3 DNA is TGCGCCAGCAGCTTTTACGGGGGGGCAGATACGCAGTATTTT. This chain links TRBV5-1 with TRBJ2-3; 8 nucleotides match TRBD2. V dropped 2 bases and J dropped 4; count of bases not matched to a gene: 3. The CDR3 runs 14 residues. Germline V gene sequence: CDR1 SGHRS, CDR2 YFSETQ.

This clonotype was counted only a few times. V gene TRBV6-2 or TRBV6-3 combines with J gene TRBJ2-4; a weak D match, TRBD1 (5 bases). CDR1 MNHEY and CDR2 SVGEGT come from the germline V gene. Trimming stripped 10 bases from V and 3 bases from J, with 7 bases between. The CDR3 is made up of 11 amino acids. The CDR3 bases are TGTGCCACCAGGGTCAAAAACATTCAGTACTTC. As protein: CATRVKNIQYF.

The chain uses TRBV28 and TRBJ1-2; 7 positions match TRBD1. V trimming: 6 bases; J trimming: 4 bases; junction bases outside the gene matches: 5. The germline V gene has CDR1 MDHEN and CDR2 SYDVKM. The length of the CDR3 is 13 residues. The DNA for the CDR3 is TGTGCCAGCAGCACGGGACAGCCCTATGGCTACACCTTC. Protein product: CASSTGQPYGYTF.

The chain's CDR3 is CASSLGLSGSKFF. The DNA of the CDR3 is TGTGCCAGCAGCTTAGGGTTGAGCGGAAGTAAGTTCTTC. This chain links TRBV11-2 with TRBJ2-1; D might be TRBD2 (5 bases). The CDR3 has 13 residues. Trimming left V 1 base short and J 14 bases short, with 15 bases between. Per germline, CDR1 SGHAT and CDR2 FQNNGV.